This TCR beta chain was recovered during a study of T cell responses to AZD1222 COVID-19 vaccine. Study-wide results and caveats: It was only a handful of AZD1222 recipients who were seropositive at baseline. At 160-218 and 743-854, vaccine-associated CD4 TCRs were dominant, and they spanned spike. The breadth and depth of Spike-specific TCRs increased once two AZD1222 doses had been given. It should be noted that donors were predominantly white British and more often female, and clonal diversity was possibly underestimated.

TCRdb's copy holds only in-frame clones and misses some; the assay was immunoSEQ multiplex PCR. The sample has some 100,000 clones, around nine tenths seen once. Note on this clone: Its cognate antigen is unknown.

The clonotype comes from an adult in good health. The sequencing here drew on peripheral blood, taken on day 0 of AZD1222 vaccination.

CDR3 nucleotides: TGTGCCAGCAGCTTGGGGGGCAGGGTCGGGGCCGAGCAGTACTTC. Protein: CASSLGGRVGAEQYF. The V and J genes are TRBV5-6 and TRBJ2-7; possibly TRBD1 or TRBD2 for D (5 bases each). The length of the CDR3 is 15 residues. Looked up from germline, CDR1 is SGHDT and CDR2 is YYEEEE. Trimming removed 0 bases at V and 6 bases at J, with 16 bases between.